Shown below are 3 T cell receptor beta chains from a single sample sequenced in a study of cytotoxic CD8 clonotypes in ibrutinib-treated CLL. The data were produced by immunoSEQ multiplex PCR, yet TCRdb's version contains in-frame clones alone and is incomplete. The sample has some 140,000 clones, 84% seen once; the top ten hold roughly 3.1%. Sequenced here: PBMCs, sampled after 24 months of ibrutinib treatment. These receptors were collected from a human donor with chronic lymphocytic leukemia.

The chain's CDR3 is CASSLDPDSPLHF. For the CDR3, the DNA is TGTGCCAGCAGCTTAGATCCAGATTCACCCCTCCACTTT. This rearrangement joins TRBV7-2 to TRBJ1-6, with D unresolved. This CDR3 has 13 residues. The germline V gene encodes CDR1 SGHTA and CDR2 FQGNSA. V lost 1 base, J lost 8 bases, and 6 bases lay in between.

This clone came up once. This sequence joins TRBV28 and TRBJ2-7, with D perhaps assigned TRBD1 or TRBD2 (5 bases each). The V and J ends lost 3 bases and 3 bases respectively, with 9 bases between them. This CDR3 has 13 residues. Germline V gene data show CDR1 as MDHEN and CDR2 as SYDVKM. CDR3 sequence: CASSLGPNYEQYF. CDR3 sequence (DNA): TGTGCCAGCAGTTTGGGACCGAACTACGAGCAGTACTTC.

The gene calls are TRBV10-1 and TRBJ2-1, with a tentative D call TRBD1 (6 bases). V lost 0 bases to trimming and J lost 9 bases, with 9 bases between them. This CDR3 region has 13 residues. The V gene's germline CDR1 is WNHNN and CDR2 SYGVQD (reference sequence). This CDR3 is CASSESGTLEQFF. In DNA, the CDR3 is TGCGCCAGCAGTGAGTCCGGGACACTTGAGCAGTTCTTC.